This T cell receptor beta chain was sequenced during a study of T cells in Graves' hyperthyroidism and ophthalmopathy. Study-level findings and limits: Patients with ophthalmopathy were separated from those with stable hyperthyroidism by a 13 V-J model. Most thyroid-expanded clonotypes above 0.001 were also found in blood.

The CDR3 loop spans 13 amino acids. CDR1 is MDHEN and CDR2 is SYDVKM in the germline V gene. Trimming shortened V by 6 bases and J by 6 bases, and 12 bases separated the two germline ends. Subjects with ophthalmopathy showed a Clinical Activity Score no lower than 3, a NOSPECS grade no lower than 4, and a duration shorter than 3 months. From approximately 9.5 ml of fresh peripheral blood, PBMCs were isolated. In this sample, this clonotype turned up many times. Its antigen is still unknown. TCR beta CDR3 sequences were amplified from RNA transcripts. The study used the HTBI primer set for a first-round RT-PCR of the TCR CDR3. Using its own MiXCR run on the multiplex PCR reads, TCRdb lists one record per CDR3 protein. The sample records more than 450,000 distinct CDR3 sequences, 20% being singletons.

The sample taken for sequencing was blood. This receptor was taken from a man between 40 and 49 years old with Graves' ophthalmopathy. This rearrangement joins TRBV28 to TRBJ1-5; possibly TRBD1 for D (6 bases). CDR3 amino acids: CASRLRGRQPQHF. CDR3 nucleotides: TGTGCCAGCAGACTCAGGGGACGTCAGCCCCAGCATTTT. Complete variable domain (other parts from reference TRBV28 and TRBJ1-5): DVKVTQSSRYLVKRTGEKVFLECVQDMDHENMFWYRQDPGLGLRLIYFSYDVKMKEKGDIPEGYSVSREKKERFSLILESASTNQTSMYLCASRLRGRQPQHFGDGTRLSIL.